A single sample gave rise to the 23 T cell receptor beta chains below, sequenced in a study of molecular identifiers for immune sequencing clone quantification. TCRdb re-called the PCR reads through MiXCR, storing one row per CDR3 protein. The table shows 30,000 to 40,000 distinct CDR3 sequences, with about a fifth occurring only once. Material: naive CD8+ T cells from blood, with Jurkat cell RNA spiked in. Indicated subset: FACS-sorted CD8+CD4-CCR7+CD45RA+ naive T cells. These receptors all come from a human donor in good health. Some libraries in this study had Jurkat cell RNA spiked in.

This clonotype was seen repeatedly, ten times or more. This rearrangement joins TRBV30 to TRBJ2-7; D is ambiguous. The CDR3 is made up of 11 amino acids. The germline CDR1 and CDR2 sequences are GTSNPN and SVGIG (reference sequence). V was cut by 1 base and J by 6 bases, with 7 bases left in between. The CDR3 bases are TGTGCCTGGAGTGGTTCGGTCGAGCAGTACTTC. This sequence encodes CAWSGSVEQYF.

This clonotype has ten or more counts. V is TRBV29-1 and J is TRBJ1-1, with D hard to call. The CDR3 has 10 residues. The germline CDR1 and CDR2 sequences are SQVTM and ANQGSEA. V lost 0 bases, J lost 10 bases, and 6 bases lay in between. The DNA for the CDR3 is TGCAGCGTTGAAGAGGGGTTAGCTTTCTTT. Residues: CSVEEGLAFF. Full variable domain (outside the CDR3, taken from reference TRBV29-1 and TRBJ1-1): SAVISQKPSRDICQRGTSLTIQCQVDSQVTMMFWYRQQPGQSLTLIATANQGSEATYESGFVIDKFPISRPNLTFSTLTVSNMSPEDSSIYLCSVEEGLAFFGQGTRLTVV.

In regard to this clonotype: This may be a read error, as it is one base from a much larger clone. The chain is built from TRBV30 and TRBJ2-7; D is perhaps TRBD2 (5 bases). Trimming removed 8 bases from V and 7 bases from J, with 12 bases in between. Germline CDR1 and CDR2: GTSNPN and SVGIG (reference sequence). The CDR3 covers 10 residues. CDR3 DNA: TGTGCCCGCCCGGAGGCGGAGCAGTACTTC. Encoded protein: CARPEAEQYF.

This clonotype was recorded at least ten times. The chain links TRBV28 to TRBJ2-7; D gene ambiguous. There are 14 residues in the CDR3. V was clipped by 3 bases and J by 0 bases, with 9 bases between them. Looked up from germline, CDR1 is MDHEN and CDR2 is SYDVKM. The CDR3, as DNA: TGTGCCAGCAGTTTTGGGTTCCCCTCCTACGAGCAGTACTTC. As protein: CASSFGFPSYEQYF.

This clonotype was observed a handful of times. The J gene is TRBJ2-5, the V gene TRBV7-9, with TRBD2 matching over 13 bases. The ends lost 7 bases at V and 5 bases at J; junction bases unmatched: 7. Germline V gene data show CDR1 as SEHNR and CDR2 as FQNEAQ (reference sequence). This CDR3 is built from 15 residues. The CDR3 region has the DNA TGTGCCAGCAAACCGGGACTAGCGGGAAGGGAGACCCAGTACTTC. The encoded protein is CASKPGLAGRETQYF.

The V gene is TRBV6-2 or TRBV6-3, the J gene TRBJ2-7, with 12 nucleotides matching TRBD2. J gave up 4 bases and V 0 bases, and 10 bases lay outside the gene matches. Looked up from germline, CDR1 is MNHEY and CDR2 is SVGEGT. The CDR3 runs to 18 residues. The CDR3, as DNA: TGTGCCAGCAGTTACTCGATTATGGGACTAGCGGGCAGATACGAGCAGTACTTC. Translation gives CASSYSIMGLAGRYEQYF.

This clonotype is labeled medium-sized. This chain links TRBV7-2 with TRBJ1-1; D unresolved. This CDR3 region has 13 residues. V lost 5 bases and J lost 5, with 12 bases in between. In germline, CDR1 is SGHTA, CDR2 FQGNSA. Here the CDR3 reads CASSLLGLTEAFF. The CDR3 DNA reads TGTGCCAGCAGCCTTTTGGGGTTGACTGAAGCTTTCTTT.

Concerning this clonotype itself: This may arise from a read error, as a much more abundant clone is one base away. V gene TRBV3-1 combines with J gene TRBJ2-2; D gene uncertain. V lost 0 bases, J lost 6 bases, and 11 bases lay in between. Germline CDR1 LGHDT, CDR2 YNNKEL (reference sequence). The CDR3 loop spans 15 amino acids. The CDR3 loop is CASSQECLNPGELFF. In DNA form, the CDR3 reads TGTGCCAGCAGCCAAGAGTGCCTAAACCCCGGGGAGCTGTTTTTT.

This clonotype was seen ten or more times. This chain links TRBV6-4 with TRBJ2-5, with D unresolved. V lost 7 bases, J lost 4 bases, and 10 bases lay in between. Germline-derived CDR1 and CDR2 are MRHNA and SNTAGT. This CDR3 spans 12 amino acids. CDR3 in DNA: TGTGCCAGCATATTTATGCGAGAGACCCAGTACTTC. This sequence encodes CASIFMRETQYF.

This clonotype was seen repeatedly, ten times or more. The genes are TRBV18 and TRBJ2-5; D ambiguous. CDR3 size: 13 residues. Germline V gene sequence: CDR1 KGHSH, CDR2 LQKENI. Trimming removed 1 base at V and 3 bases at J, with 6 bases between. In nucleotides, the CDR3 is TGTGCCAGCTCACCACACGCGGAAGAGACCCAGTACTTC. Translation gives CASSPHAEETQYF.

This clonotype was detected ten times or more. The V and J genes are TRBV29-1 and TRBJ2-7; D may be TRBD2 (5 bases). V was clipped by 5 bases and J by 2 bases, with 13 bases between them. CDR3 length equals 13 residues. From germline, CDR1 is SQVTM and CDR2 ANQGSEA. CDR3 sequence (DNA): TGCAGCGTTAGCGGACCGGCCACCTACGAGCAGTACTTC. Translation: CSVSGPATYEQYF.

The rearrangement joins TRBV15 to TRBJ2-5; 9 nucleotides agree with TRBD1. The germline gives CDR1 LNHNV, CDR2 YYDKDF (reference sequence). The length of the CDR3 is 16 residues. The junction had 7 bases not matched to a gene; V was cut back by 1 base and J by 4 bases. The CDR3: CATSRGTGEFLETQYF. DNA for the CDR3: TGTGCCACCAGCAGAGGGACAGGGGAGTTTTTAGAGACCCAGTACTTC.

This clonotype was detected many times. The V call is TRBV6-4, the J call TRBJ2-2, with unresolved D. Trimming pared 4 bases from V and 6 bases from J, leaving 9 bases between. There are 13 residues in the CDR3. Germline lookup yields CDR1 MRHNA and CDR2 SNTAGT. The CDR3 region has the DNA TGTGCCAGCAGTGCGGCCCTGTCCGGGGAGCTGTTTTTT. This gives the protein CASSAALSGELFF.

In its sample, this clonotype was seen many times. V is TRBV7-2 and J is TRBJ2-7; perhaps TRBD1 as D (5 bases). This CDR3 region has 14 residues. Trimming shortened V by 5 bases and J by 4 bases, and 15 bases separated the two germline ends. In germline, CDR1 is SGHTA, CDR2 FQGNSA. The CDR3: CASSITSQGYEQYF. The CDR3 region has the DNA TGTGCCAGCAGCATAACCTCGCAGGGTTACGAGCAGTACTTC.

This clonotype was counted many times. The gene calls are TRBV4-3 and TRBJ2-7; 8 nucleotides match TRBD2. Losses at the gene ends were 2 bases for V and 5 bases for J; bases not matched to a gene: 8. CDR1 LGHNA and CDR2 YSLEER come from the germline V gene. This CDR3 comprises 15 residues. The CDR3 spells CASSQSGAGGNEQYF. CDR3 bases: TGCGCCAGCAGCCAATCCGGGGCGGGAGGCAACGAGCAGTACTTC.

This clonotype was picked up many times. CDR3 sequence (DNA): TGTGCCAGCAGCCAAGATCCGGGGGATCGCAATCAGCCCCAGCATTTT. Amino acid sequence: CASSQDPGDRNQPQHF. This chain joins TRBV4-2 and TRBJ1-5; D possibly corresponds to TRBD1 (5 bases). Looked up from germline, CDR1 is LGHNA and CDR2 is YNFKEQ. Trimming stripped 0 bases from V and 2 bases from J, with 11 bases between. This CDR3 is built from 16 residues.

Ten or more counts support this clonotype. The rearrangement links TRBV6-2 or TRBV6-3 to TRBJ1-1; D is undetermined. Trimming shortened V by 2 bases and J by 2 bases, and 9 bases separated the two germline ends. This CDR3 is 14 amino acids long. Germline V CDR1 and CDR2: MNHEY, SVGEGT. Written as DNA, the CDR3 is TGTGCCAGCAGTTACAAGGTCATCAACACTGAAGCTTTCTTT. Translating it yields CASSYKVINTEAFF.

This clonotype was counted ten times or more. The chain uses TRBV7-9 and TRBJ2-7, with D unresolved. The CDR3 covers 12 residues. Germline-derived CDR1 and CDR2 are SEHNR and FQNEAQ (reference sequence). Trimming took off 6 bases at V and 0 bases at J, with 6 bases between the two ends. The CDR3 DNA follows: TGTGCCAGCAGTCAAAGCTCCTACGAGCAGTACTTC. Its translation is CASSQSSYEQYF.

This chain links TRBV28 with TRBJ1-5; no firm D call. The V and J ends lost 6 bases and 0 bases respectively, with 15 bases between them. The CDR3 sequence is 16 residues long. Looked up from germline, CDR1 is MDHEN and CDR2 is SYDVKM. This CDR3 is CASSSPGAYSNQPQHF. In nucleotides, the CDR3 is TGTGCCAGCAGCAGTCCAGGTGCCTATAGCAATCAGCCCCAGCATTTT.

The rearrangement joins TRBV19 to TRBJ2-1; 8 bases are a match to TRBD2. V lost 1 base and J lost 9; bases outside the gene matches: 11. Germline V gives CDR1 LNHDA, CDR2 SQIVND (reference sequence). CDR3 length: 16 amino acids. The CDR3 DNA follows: TGTGCCAGTAGTATAGGTGAGCGGGGGCGGAACGGTGAGCAGTTCTTC. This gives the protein CASSIGERGRNGEQFF.

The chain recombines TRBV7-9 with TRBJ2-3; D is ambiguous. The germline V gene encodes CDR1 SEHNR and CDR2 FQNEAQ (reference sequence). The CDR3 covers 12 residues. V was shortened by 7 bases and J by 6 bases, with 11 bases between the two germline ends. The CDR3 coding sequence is TGTGCCAGCACGATGGAATGGGATACGCAGTATTTT. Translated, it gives CASTMEWDTQYF.

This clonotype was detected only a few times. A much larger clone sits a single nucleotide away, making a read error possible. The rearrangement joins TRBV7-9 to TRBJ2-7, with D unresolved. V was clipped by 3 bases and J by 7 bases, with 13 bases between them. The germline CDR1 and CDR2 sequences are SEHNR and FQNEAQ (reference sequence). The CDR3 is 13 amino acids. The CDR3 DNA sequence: TGTGCCAGCAGCTTGCCAAGGGCCTGGGAGCAGTACTTC. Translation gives CASSLPRAWEQYF.

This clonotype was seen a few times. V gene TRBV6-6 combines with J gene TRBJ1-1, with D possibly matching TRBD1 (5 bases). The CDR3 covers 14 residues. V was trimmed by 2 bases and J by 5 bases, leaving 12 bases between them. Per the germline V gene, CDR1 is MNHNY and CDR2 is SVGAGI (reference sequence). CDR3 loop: CASSYRDPGTEAFF. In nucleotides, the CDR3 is TGTGCCAGCAGTTACAGGGACCCGGGGACTGAAGCTTTCTTT.